The present TCR beta chain was sequenced within a study of blood T cells in healthy people across ages. Study results and limitations: Estimates of diversity drawn from one million T cells were considered underestimates. Roughly linearly, TCR beta diversity per million T cells fell as age increased.

Extraction yielded at least 6 micrograms of total RNA per sample. The use of a sample-barcoded 5' primer and a J-beta primer mix characterized a second PCR of about 7 to 12 cycles. TCRdb reprocessed the 5' RACE reads via MiXCR and lists one record per CDR3 protein. The sample holds 550,000 to 750,000 distinct CDR3 sequences, more than 20% seen once. CDR1 is SNHLY, CDR2 FYNNEI, per germline. The V end lost 6 bases, the J end lost 7 bases, and 9 bases lay between the germline ends. The CDR3 has 12 residues. In its sample, this clonotype was seen a few times. The antigen remains undetermined. Material: blood. The sequence derives from a man between 65 and 85 years old in good health. This rearrangement joins TRBV2 to TRBJ2-2; D gene uncertain. CDR3 loop: CASRDGFGELFF. The CDR3 coding sequence is TGTGCCAGCAGGGACGGCTTCGGGGAGCTGTTTTTT.